These 28 T cell receptor beta chains came from one sample sequenced in a study of T cell repertoires in cytomegalovirus infection (dated by TCRdb to the late 2010s). Sequencing relied on an Illumina HiSeq 1500. TCRdb passed the public sequencing reads through fastp at Q25 and MiXCR, retaining productive beta sequences. Every CDR3 protein is listed once, alongside the most common genes and DNA of its rows. Present in this sample are roughly 700,000 distinct CDR3 sequences, 30% to 35% of which were seen just once. The top ten clonotypes cover 18% of the sample. The sample's treatment or condition label is to be understood as: in vitro stimulation with specific CMV peptide epitopes to enrich CMV-specific T cells. These receptors' targets are unknown. This sample comprised cultured PBMCs, obtained from culture after CMV antigen stimulation. These TCRs come from a human donor in good health (CMV status not recorded). Some clones in this sample may be carry-over from other donors' samples.

The V gene is TRBV6-2 or TRBV6-3, the J gene TRBJ2-3; D is uncertain. This CDR3 region has 14 residues. CDR1 is MNHEY, CDR2 SVGEGT, per germline. V was trimmed by 6 bases and J by 2 bases, leaving 12 bases between them. The CDR3 sequence is CASRLRRDTDTQYF. CDR3 coding DNA: TGTGCCAGCAGACTTCGAAGAGACACAGATACGCAGTATTTT.

This clonotype has just a few counts. V usage is TRBV5-3 and J usage is TRBJ2-7; either TRBD1 or TRBD2 may fit D (5 bases each). TRBV5-3 has ORF status, its function being uncertain. V was shortened by 8 bases and J by 3 bases, with 15 bases between the two germline ends. This CDR3 is built from 13 residues. CDR3 coding DNA: TGTGCCAGCAGCCGGGGCGGGCACTACGAGCAGTACTTC. Amino acids: CASSRGGHYEQYF.

The chain recombines TRBV11-2 with TRBJ2-7; D gene unclear. The CDR3 length is 15 residues. Between the trimmed V and J ends, which lost 0 bases and 4 bases, there was a span of 13 bases. Germline CDR1 reads SGHAT; CDR2 reads FQNNGV. This CDR3 is CASSLDAVAHYEQYF. The CDR3 coding sequence is TGTGCCAGCAGCTTAGATGCGGTAGCCCATTACGAGCAGTACTTC.

In this sample, this clonotype turned up a few times. The V and J genes are TRBV7-8 and TRBJ2-5, with a possible D match to TRBD2 (5 bases). The CDR3 contains 16 residues. V gave up 1 base and J gave up 9 bases, with 21 bases separating them. Germline CDR1 is SGHVS and CDR2 is FQNEAQ. CDR3 in DNA: TGTGCCAGCAGCTTAGGTGGCGGGCTTGGTTCTGAGTCCCAGTACTTC. This translates into CASSLGGGLGSESQYF.

The rearrangement uses TRBV4-3 and TRBJ1-2; D is possibly TRBD1 (5 bases). With 1 base removed from V and 5 bases from J, the gap between germline ends came to 14 bases. This CDR3 contains 15 residues. Germline V gives CDR1 LGHNA, CDR2 YSLEER. The CDR3, as DNA: TGCGCCAGCAGCCAAGTGGAACAGGCCCAATATGGCTACACCTTC. Translation gives CASSQVEQAQYGYTF.

This clonotype was found a few times. The chain has TRBV20-1 and TRBJ2-3, with D uncertain. Per the germline V gene, CDR1 is DFQATT and CDR2 is SNEGSKA (reference sequence). V was shortened by 2 bases and J by 0 bases, with 0 bases between the two germline ends. CDR3 length equals 11 residues. CDR3: CSARSTDTQYF. The CDR3 DNA sequence: TGCAGTGCTAGAAGCACAGATACGCAGTATTTT.

This clonotype was counted a few times. The chain has TRBV27 and TRBJ2-7, with TRBD1 as a possible D gene (5 bases). Germline V lookup: CDR1 MNHEY, CDR2 SMNVEV (reference sequence). The CDR3 covers 15 residues. Trimming cost V 5 bases and J 4 bases, with 18 bases left between them. CDR3 protein: CASSVGPDIFYEQYF. Written as DNA, the CDR3 is TGTGCCAGCAGTGTGGGGCCCGATATATTTTACGAGCAGTACTTC.

The chain combines TRBV5-1 with TRBJ2-7; no reliable D call. V gave up 0 bases and J gave up 6 bases, with 10 bases separating them. The CDR3 consists of 13 residues. Germline V CDR1 and CDR2: SGHRS, YFSETQ. In nucleotides, the CDR3 is TGCGCCAGCAGCTTGGAGAGTATCCTCGAGCAGTACTTC. As protein: CASSLESILEQYF. Drawing the rest from reference TRBV5-1 and TRBJ2-7, the complete variable domain is KAGVTQTPRYLIKTRGQQVTLSCSPISGHRSVSWYQQTPGQGLQFLFEYFSETQRNKGNFPGRFSGRQFSNSRSEMNVSTLELGDSALYLCASSLESILEQYFGPGTRLTVT.

The CDR3 DNA reads TGTGCCATCAGTGAGACAGGGATAACCTATGGCTACACCTTC. Amino acids: CAISETGITYGYTF. The rearrangement links TRBV10-3 to TRBJ1-2; perhaps TRBD1 as D (6 bases). The germline V gene has CDR1 ENHRY and CDR2 SYGVKD. The CDR3 loop spans 14 amino acids. V shed 2 bases and J shed 4 bases, with 11 bases lying between them.

There are many counts of this clonotype. V and J are TRBV7-2 and TRBJ2-7, with a possible D match to TRBD2 (8 bases). The length of the CDR3 is 19 residues. The germline V and J ends were trimmed by 1 base and 0 bases, with 22 bases remaining between them. The V gene's germline CDR1 is SGHTA and CDR2 FQGNSA. This CDR3 is CASSLVGGGWDRPSYEQYF. The CDR3 coding sequence is TGTGCCAGCAGCTTAGTCGGGGGGGGCTGGGACAGACCCTCCTACGAGCAGTACTTC.

CDR3 coding DNA: TGTGCCAGCAGTTCTACAGGGGGCTTTCAGCCCCAGCATTTT. This gives the protein CASSSTGGFQPQHF. The chain joins TRBV28 to TRBJ1-5, with 9 nucleotides matching TRBD1. Germline V gene data show CDR1 as MDHEN and CDR2 as SYDVKM. The CDR3 is made up of 14 amino acids. The V segment lost 4 bases and the J segment 6 bases; nucleotides outside the gene matches: 4.

This chain joins TRBV20-1 and TRBJ2-7; D unresolved. Trimming took 3 bases from V and 3 from J, leaving 15 bases between them. Looked up from germline, CDR1 is DFQATT and CDR2 is SNEGSKA (reference sequence). The CDR3 extends over 14 amino acids. The CDR3 loop is CSARHRISGYEQYF. In DNA form, the CDR3 reads TGCAGTGCTAGGCACCGCATTAGTGGCTACGAGCAGTACTTC.

Ten or more counts support this clonotype. V gene TRBV4-1 combines with J gene TRBJ1-2, with a possible D match to TRBD1 (5 bases). This CDR3 has 15 amino acids. Germline CDR1 MGHRA, CDR2 YSYEKL. V was clipped by 1 base and J by 6 bases, with 15 bases between them. The CDR3 loop is CASSQVLQGSNGYTF. The CDR3 DNA is TGCGCCAGCAGCCAAGTTCTCCAGGGCTCCAATGGCTACACCTTC.

This clonotype is a singleton in its sample. The V call is TRBV7-9, the J call TRBJ2-4; 7 positions match TRBD1. Germline V gene lookup returns CDR1 SEHNR and CDR2 FQNEAQ (reference sequence). This CDR3 is 18 amino acids long. The trim removed 5 bases at V and 3 bases at J, leaving 16 bases unmatched. The CDR3 spells CASSLSGTVPRDKNIQYF. In DNA form, the CDR3 reads TGTGCCAGCAGCCTCTCCGGGACAGTCCCACGGGACAAAAACATTCAGTACTTC.

This clonotype came up a few times. The chain couples TRBV6-1 to TRBJ1-2; no firm D call. The V gene lost 7 bases and the J gene lost 2 bases, with 11 bases spanning the gap. This CDR3 is 13 amino acids long. From germline, CDR1 is MNHNS and CDR2 SASEGT. This CDR3 reads CASTRTKNYGYTF. The CDR3 coding sequence is TGTGCCAGCACCCGGACCAAAAACTATGGCTACACCTTC.

In this sample, this clonotype turned up a few times. The chain combines TRBV19 with TRBJ2-1, with TRBD2 matching over 7 bases. This CDR3 region has 15 residues. CDR1 and CDR2 (germline): LNHDA, SQIVND (reference sequence). The ends lost 2 bases at V and 9 bases at J; junction bases unmatched: 10. CDR3: CASSIFEGGQVEQFF. The CDR3 DNA reads TGTGCCAGTAGTATATTTGAGGGAGGGCAGGTTGAGCAGTTCTTC.

The chain uses TRBV2 and TRBJ2-7; D might be TRBD2 (5 bases). Trimming shortened V by 1 base and J by 0 bases, and 13 bases separated the two germline ends. Germline CDR1 and CDR2: SNHLY and FYNNEI. The CDR3 runs 16 residues. The CDR3 sequence is CASSEGRGPNSYEQYF. The CDR3 DNA sequence: TGTGCCAGCAGTGAAGGTAGAGGGCCCAACTCCTACGAGCAGTACTTC.

The rearrangement links TRBV6-6 to TRBJ2-5, with D perhaps given as TRBD1 or TRBD2 (6 bases each). The CDR3 contains 13 residues. Germline V gene lookup returns CDR1 MNHNY and CDR2 SVGAGI (reference sequence). The ends were cut back, 5 bases at V and 2 bases at J, with 9 bases in the middle. CDR3 coding DNA: TGTGCCAGCAGTGCGGGACAACAAGAGACCCAGTACTTC. Amino acid sequence: CASSAGQQETQYF.

The chain employs TRBV12-3 or TRBV12-4 and TRBJ2-5, with D possibly TRBD2 on 5 matching bases. V lost 6 bases and J 6 bases, leaving 20 bases between the germline ends. This CDR3 spans 15 amino acids. The CDR3 loop reads CASSLMGTSSKTQYF. The DNA of the CDR3 is TGTGCCAGCAGCCTTATGGGAACTAGTTCCAAGACCCAGTACTTC.

The chain uses TRBV12-5 and TRBJ1-1; possible D gene TRBD1, 6 bases. Trimming shortened V by 3 bases and J by 0 bases, and 11 bases separated the two germline ends. This CDR3 comprises 15 residues. CDR1 and CDR2 (germline): LGHNT, FRNRAP. CDR3 residues: CASGFSGTLNTEAFF. CDR3 coding DNA: TGTGCTAGTGGTTTTTCCGGGACACTGAACACTGAAGCTTTCTTT. Using reference TRBV12-5 and TRBJ1-1 for the parts outside the CDR3, the full variable domain is DARVTQTPRHKVTEMGQEVTMRCQPILGHNTVFWYRQTMMQGLELLAYFRNRAPLDDSGMPKDRFSAEMPDATLATLKIQPSEPRDSAVYFCASGFSGTLNTEAFFGQGTRLTVV.

This clonotype has only one observation. The genes are TRBV20-1 and TRBJ2-3; TRBD1 agrees at 9 bases. V was pared by 6 bases and J by 2 bases, with 15 bases of the junction left unmatched. The CDR3 totals 17 residues. Germline V gene lookup returns CDR1 DFQATT and CDR2 SNEGSKA (reference sequence). The CDR3 DNA reads TGCAGTGCAGTAAGGTTGTGGACAGGGGACATCACAGATACGCAGTATTTT. As protein: CSAVRLWTGDITDTQYF.

A few counts support this clonotype. The J gene is TRBJ1-2, the V gene TRBV5-6, with D tentatively TRBD1 (6 bases). The germline gives CDR1 SGHDT, CDR2 YYEEEE. CDR3 length equals 16 residues. The ends were cut back, 7 bases at V and 3 bases at J, with 22 bases in the middle. Here the CDR3 reads CASGPGAGHLYYGYTF. The DNA of the CDR3 is TGTGCCAGCGGGCCGGGTGCGGGACACCTCTACTATGGCTACACCTTC.

V gene TRBV7-6 combines with J gene TRBJ2-3; D gene unclear. This CDR3 has 14 amino acids. Per germline, CDR1 SGHVS and CDR2 FNYEAQ. V lost 1 base to trimming and J lost 6 bases, with 11 bases between them. The CDR3 is CASSLGDNGDTQYF. CDR3 sequence (DNA): TGTGCCAGCAGCTTAGGTGACAACGGGGATACGCAGTATTTT.

This clonotype was picked up a small number of times. V is TRBV7-9 and J is TRBJ1-2, with unresolved D. Germline CDR1 reads SEHNR; CDR2 reads FQNEAQ (reference sequence). The V gene lost 1 base and the J gene lost 8 bases, with 11 bases spanning the gap. This CDR3 has 13 amino acids. CDR3 in DNA: TGTGCCAGCAGCTTAGGGCCCCGCAACGGCTACACCTTC. It codes for CASSLGPRNGYTF.

This rearrangement joins TRBV12-5 to TRBJ2-1; the match to TRBD2 covers 8 bases. This CDR3 has 14 amino acids. CDR1 and CDR2 (germline): LGHNT, FRNRAP. With 10 bases clipped from V and 10 bases from J, the junction kept 15 bases outside the gene matches. The CDR3 spells CATAPGGLAGEQFF. The CDR3 DNA follows: TGTGCTACTGCGCCCGGAGGACTAGCTGGCGAGCAGTTCTTC.

Here the CDR3 reads CASSLGQGASYGYTF. Here the CDR3 DNA reads TGTGCCAGCAGCTTAGGGCAGGGGGCGAGCTATGGCTACACCTTC. This chain connects TRBV7-9 to TRBJ1-2; 8 bases fit TRBD1. Germline trimming cut 1 base from V and 4 bases from J; bases unmatched to any gene: 5. Per germline, CDR1 SEHNR and CDR2 FQNEAQ (reference sequence). This CDR3 region has 15 residues.

The chain combines TRBV7-8 with TRBJ2-3, with 10 bases lining up with TRBD1. There are 16 residues in the CDR3. Germline V gene data show CDR1 as SGHVS and CDR2 as FQNEAQ. Trimming at V came to 3 bases and at J to 4 bases, leaving 7 bases not matched to a gene. CDR3 DNA sequence: TGTGCCAGCAGCTTGCGCCGACAGGGGGCTTCAGATACGCAGTATTTT. This translates into CASSLRRQGASDTQYF.

The CDR3 sequence is CASSELGGTQYF. The CDR3 DNA sequence: TGTGCCAGCAGTGAACTGGGTGGTACGCAGTATTTT. V gene TRBV6-1 combines with J gene TRBJ2-3, with D hard to call. V dropped 2 bases and J dropped 8 bases, with 8 bases sitting between them. The CDR3 length is 12 residues. Germline V lookup: CDR1 MNHNS, CDR2 SASEGT.